Included here is one T cell receptor beta chain sequence, with context. The data were taken from a study of cytomegalovirus exposure and HLA in healthy donors. Produced via immunoSEQ multiplex PCR; TCRdb's table is partial and in-frame only. The sample holds about 74,000 clones; 90% to 95% are singletons and the top ten take 1.5% to 2%. V trimming: 0 bases; J trimming: 4 bases; junction bases outside the gene matches: 5. Per the germline V gene, CDR1 is SGHDT and CDR2 is YYEEEE. The CDR3 loop spans 15 amino acids. The specimen was PBMCs. The receptor's source is a young woman in good health and CMV-seropositive. The chain employs TRBV5-6 and TRBJ2-7; 9 bases line up with TRBD2. CDR3 DNA: TGTGCCAGCAGCTTGGCCGGGACTAGCATATACGAGCAGTACTTC. Translation gives CASSLAGTSIYEQYF.